This entry lists 27 T cell receptor beta chains sequenced from one sample in a study of cytomegalovirus exposure and HLA in healthy donors. Researchers ran the PCR with 60 Vbeta and 13 Jbeta primers. Clones were read by immunoSEQ multiplex PCR, and TCRdb kept only the in-frame ones, dropping some. The table records 140,000 or so clones, approximately 79% of them present only once. Sequences were obtained from PBMCs. These receptors came from a man aged 18 to 30 in good health and CMV-seropositive.

V is TRBV29-1 and J is TRBJ2-1, with TRBD2 matching over 7 bases. The length of the CDR3 is 16 residues. Germline V gene lookup returns CDR1 SQVTM and CDR2 ANQGSEA. Unmatched junction bases numbered 9, after V lost 3 bases and J lost 1 base. In nucleotides, the CDR3 is TGCAGCGTTGAGTGGTTGACTAGCTATTCCTACAATGAGCAGTTCTTC. Amino acid sequence: CSVEWLTSYSYNEQFF.

V usage is TRBV5-1 and J usage is TRBJ1-3; a weak D match, TRBD1 (6 bases). Germline V gene data show CDR1 as SGHRS and CDR2 as YFSETQ. Trimming pared 3 bases from V and 1 base from J, leaving 11 bases between. The CDR3 has 15 residues. The CDR3 sequence: CASSSGRGSGNTIYF. CDR3 bases: TGCGCCAGCAGCTCTGGCAGGGGATCTGGAAACACCATATATTTT.

In its sample, this clone was seen a few times. The chain links TRBV5-4 to TRBJ2-1, with TRBD2 matching 7 bases. CDR1 and CDR2 (germline): SGHNT, YYREEE (reference sequence). The CDR3 length is 14 residues. V lost 3 bases to trimming and J lost 5 bases; unmatched junction nucleotides: 5. CDR3 in DNA: TGTGCCAGCAGCTCCCGGGACTACAACAATGAGCAGTTCTTC. This translates into CASSSRDYNNEQFF.

The chain uses TRBV5-1 and TRBJ2-6; TRBD2 matches 8 bases. Per the germline V gene, CDR1 is SGHRS and CDR2 is YFSETQ. The ends lost 1 base at V and 0 bases at J; junction bases unmatched: 6. The CDR3 is 18 amino acids. The CDR3 here is CASSLSVAGHSGANVLTF. The CDR3 nucleotides read TGCGCCAGCAGCTTGTCGGTAGCGGGACACTCTGGGGCCAACGTCCTGACTTTC.

The rearrangement links TRBV7-2 to TRBJ1-5, with D unresolved. Trimming removed 6 bases from V and 6 bases from J, with 9 bases in between. CDR3 length equals 12 residues. CDR1 and CDR2 (germline): SGHTA, FQGNSA. The CDR3 loop reads CASSIVPQPQHF. The DNA of the CDR3 is TGTGCCAGCAGTATAGTTCCTCAGCCCCAGCATTTT.

This clone was observed a few times. The V and J genes are TRBV6-5 and TRBJ1-1; D is possibly TRBD1 (5 bases). The V and J ends lost 2 bases and 5 bases respectively, with 6 bases between them. CDR1 and CDR2 from the germline V gene are MNHEY and SVGAGI. The CDR3 has 12 residues. The CDR3 protein is CASSYGGTEAFF. The CDR3 DNA reads as TGTGCCAGCAGTTACGGGGGGACTGAAGCTTTCTTT.

This clone occurred a few times. The chain links TRBV7-9 to TRBJ2-7; D unresolved. V lost 5 bases to trimming and J lost 1 base, with 3 bases between them. The CDR3 consists of 11 residues. Germline V gene data show CDR1 as SEHNR and CDR2 as FQNEAQ (reference sequence). The CDR3 here is CASSPSYEQYF. The CDR3, as DNA: TGTGCCAGCAGCCCATCCTACGAGCAGTACTTC.

This rearrangement joins TRBV2 to TRBJ1-2; 8 bases agree with TRBD1. CDR3 size: 14 residues. CDR1 and CDR2 (germline): SNHLY, FYNNEI. V trimming: 6 bases; J trimming: 2 bases; junction bases outside the gene matches: 5. The CDR3 nucleotides are TGTGCCAGCAGCGGACAGGGATCGAACTATGGCTACACCTTC. Amino acid sequence: CASSGQGSNYGYTF. The full variable domain, with the rest looked up from reference TRBV2 and TRBJ1-2, is EPEVTQTPSHQVTQMGQEVILRCVPISNHLYFYWYRQILGQKVEFLVSFYNNEISEKSEIFDDQFSVERPDGSNFTLKIRSTKLEDSAMYFCASSGQGSNYGYTFGSGTRLTVV.

This chain connects TRBV6-1 to TRBJ1-2, with D possibly being TRBD1 (5 bases). This CDR3 comprises 11 residues. Looked up from germline, CDR1 is MNHNS and CDR2 is SASEGT. The V end lost 6 bases, the J end lost 6 bases, and 8 bases lay between the germline ends. This CDR3 is CASSTGHGYTF. The DNA for the CDR3 is TGTGCCAGCAGCACAGGACATGGCTACACCTTC.

This clone showed up just once. This chain uses TRBV7-9 with TRBJ2-3; a possible D gene is TRBD2 (5 bases). The V and J ends lost 4 bases and 0 bases respectively, with 20 bases between them. There are 18 residues in the CDR3. Germline V gene data show CDR1 as SEHNR and CDR2 as FQNEAQ (reference sequence). This chain's CDR3 is CASSSLEGGVSSTDTQYF. The CDR3 nucleotides are TGTGCCAGCAGCTCACTAGAGGGTGGTGTATCTAGCACAGATACGCAGTATTTT.

V gene TRBV7-6 combines with J gene TRBJ2-5; 10 bases map to TRBD1. J lost 5 bases, V lost 3 bases, and 6 bases had no gene match. The CDR3 is 15 amino acids. In germline, CDR1 is SGHVS, CDR2 FNYEAQ. CDR3 sequence: CASSLGTGAAETQYF. The DNA for the CDR3 is TGTGCCAGCAGCTTGGGGACAGGGGCTGCGGAGACCCAGTACTTC.

The CDR3 region has the DNA TGCGCCAGCAGCTTACAGGGGACCTCTATAGTGCAGTACTTC. Its translation is CASSLQGTSIVQYF. The genes are TRBV5-1 and TRBJ2-7; 7 bases are shared with TRBD1. Germline CDR1 reads SGHRS; CDR2 reads YFSETQ. V was pared by 2 bases and J by 9 bases, with 11 bases of the junction left unmatched. The CDR3 contains 14 residues. Full variable domain (remainder filled in from reference TRBV5-1 and TRBJ2-7): KAGVTQTPRYLIKTRGQQVTLSCSPISGHRSVSWYQQTPGQGLQFLFEYFSETQRNKGNFPGRFSGRQFSNSRSEMNVSTLELGDSALYLCASSLQGTSIVQYFGPGTRLTVT.

The gene calls are TRBV29-1 and TRBJ1-2; the match to TRBD1 covers 9 bases. V shed 6 bases and J 3 bases; nucleotides not matched to a gene: 11. The CDR3 extends over 15 amino acids. Germline V gene lookup returns CDR1 SQVTM and CDR2 ANQGSEA. The CDR3 spells CSVPITGGEDYGYTF. Here the CDR3 DNA reads TGCAGCGTACCAATTACAGGGGGCGAGGACTATGGCTACACCTTC. The full variable domain, rest sourced from reference TRBV29-1 and TRBJ1-2, is SAVISQKPSRDICQRGTSLTIQCQVDSQVTMMFWYRQQPGQSLTLIATANQGSEATYESGFVIDKFPISRPNLTFSTLTVSNMSPEDSSIYLCSVPITGGEDYGYTFGSGTRLTVV.

The CDR3 loop reads CASSQVRDRGPPLHF. The CDR3 DNA reads as TGCGCCAGCAGCCAGGTCCGGGACAGGGGGCCGCCCCTCCACTTT. This chain links TRBV4-1 with TRBJ1-6; 12 bases are shared with TRBD1. This CDR3 has 15 residues. J gave up 13 bases and V 3 bases, and 7 bases lay outside the gene matches. Germline CDR1 MGHRA, CDR2 YSYEKL.

The chain employs TRBV7-9 and TRBJ2-2; 10 bases align to TRBD1. Germline trimming cut 3 bases from V and 6 bases from J; bases unmatched to any gene: 1. This CDR3 contains 14 residues. Germline CDR1 and CDR2: SEHNR and FQNEAQ (reference sequence). The CDR3, as DNA: TGTGCCAGCAGCTTGACAGGGGGCCCCGGGGAGCTGTTTTTT. It specifies CASSLTGGPGELFF.

Comments on this clone: The junction differs from germline at one of its ends, possibly a read error. This chain uses TRBV5-4 with TRBJ2-7, with TRBD2 matching 9 bases. Germline V CDR1 and CDR2: SGHNT, YYREEE (reference sequence). The CDR3 totals 14 residues. The CDR3 coding sequence is TGTGCCAGCAGCTCGGGGACTAGCTCCAACGAGCAGTACTTC. Its protein product is CASSSGTSSNEQYF.

The V and J genes are TRBV28 and TRBJ1-1; no reliable D call. CDR3 length: 13 amino acids. V was pared by 3 bases and J by 5 bases, with 10 bases between. Germline V gene sequence: CDR1 MDHEN, CDR2 SYDVKM. CDR3 sequence (DNA): TGTGCCAGCAGTTTCGGCCCAGGAACTGAAGCTTTCTTT. It encodes CASSFGPGTEAFF.

The V gene is TRBV5-6, the J gene TRBJ2-1; 11 bases fit TRBD1. This CDR3 comprises 15 residues. J was trimmed by 1 base and V by 4 bases; bases with no gene match: 1. Per germline, CDR1 SGHDT and CDR2 YYEEEE. The CDR3 DNA is TGTGCCAGCAGCCGGGACAGGGGGTCCTACAATGAGCAGTTCTTC. It translates to CASSRDRGSYNEQFF.

The CDR3 region has the DNA TGTGCCAGCAGCTTAGCCGGGACAGGGACCTACGAGCAGTACTTC. As protein: CASSLAGTGTYEQYF. V is TRBV7-2 and J is TRBJ2-7; 9 bases align to TRBD1. Germline lookup yields CDR1 SGHTA and CDR2 FQGNSA. V was pared by 0 bases and J by 2 bases, with 2 bases of the junction left unmatched. This CDR3 contains 15 residues.

The chain employs TRBV6-5 and TRBJ2-7; 7 bases are shared with TRBD1. The germline CDR1 and CDR2 sequences are MNHEY and SVGAGI. The CDR3 covers 14 residues. With V trimmed by 4 bases and J by 2 bases, 5 bases remained unmatched. The CDR3 DNA reads TGTGCCAGCAGTTGGGGCAGGGGGACCTACGAGCAGTACTTC. Translating gives CASSWGRGTYEQYF.

The chain has TRBV5-6 and TRBJ2-1; TRBD1 matches 8 bases. This CDR3 contains 15 residues. V gave up 4 bases and J gave up 9 bases; unmatched junction bases: 12. Germline loops: CDR1 SGHDT, CDR2 YYEEEE. CDR3 region: CASSPAGRGRGEQFF. CDR3 DNA: TGTGCCAGCAGCCCCGCGGGCAGGGGGCGTGGTGAGCAGTTCTTC.

This clone was picked up a small number of times. The chain employs TRBV7-3 and TRBJ2-5; D unclear. The CDR3 extends over 11 amino acids. The V end was cut by 6 bases, the J end by 5 bases, with 7 bases between. Germline V gene sequence: CDR1 SGHTA, CDR2 FQGTGA. CDR3 in DNA: TGTGCCAGCAGTTCAGGCGAGACCCAGTACTTC. Its protein is CASSSGETQYF. The full variable domain, with the rest looked up from reference TRBV7-3 and TRBJ2-5, is GAGVSQTPSNKVTEKGKYVELRCDPISGHTALYWYRQSLGQGPEFLIYFQGTGAADDSGLPNDRFFAVRPEGSVSTLKIQRTERGDSAVYLCASSSGETQYFGPGTRLLVL.

This clone appeared a single time. V is TRBV28 and J is TRBJ1-5, with D perhaps TRBD1 (5 bases). Trimming stripped 4 bases from V and 5 bases from J, with 9 bases between. The CDR3 is 13 residues long. Germline V gives CDR1 MDHEN, CDR2 SYDVKM. The chain's CDR3 is CASSSDKDQPQHF. CDR3 coding DNA: TGTGCCAGCAGTTCGGACAAGGATCAGCCCCAGCATTTT.

The chain joins TRBV7-2 to TRBJ1-2; D may be TRBD1 (6 bases). Trimming took 5 bases from V and 3 from J, leaving 7 bases between them. Per germline, CDR1 SGHTA and CDR2 FQGNSA. The CDR3 spans 12 residues. Here the CDR3 DNA reads TGTGCCAGCAGCGCAGGGGACTATGGCTACACCTTC. This encodes CASSAGDYGYTF.

This clone was seen more than once but under ten times. The J gene is TRBJ1-1, the V gene TRBV6-5; D is unclear. This CDR3 contains 15 residues. Germline CDR1 and CDR2: MNHEY and SVGAGI. V was cut by 0 bases and J by 9 bases, with 17 bases left in between. Here the CDR3 reads CASSYSTVTGYQAFF. DNA for the CDR3: TGTGCCAGCAGTTACTCGACCGTCACGGGTTACCAAGCTTTCTTT.

The chain uses TRBV19 and TRBJ1-5; perhaps TRBD1 as D (6 bases). V gave up 10 bases and J gave up 0 bases, with 25 bases separating them. The CDR3 contains 18 residues. Germline CDR1 and CDR2: LNHDA and SQIVND (reference sequence). CDR3 DNA sequence: TGTGCCACCGTTAGGGTCTCGGGGGGGCACTATAGCAATCAGCCCCAGCATTTT. Protein sequence: CATVRVSGGHYSNQPQHF. Together with reference TRBV19 and TRBJ1-5, the CDR3 gives the full variable domain: DGGITQSPKYLFRKEGQNVTLSCEQNLNHDAMYWYRQDPGQGLRLIYYSQIVNDFQKGDIAEGYSVSREKKESFPLTVTSAQKNPTAFYLCATVRVSGGHYSNQPQHFGDGTRLSIL.

A few counts support this clone. This sequence joins TRBV14 and TRBJ2-7; 7 nucleotides align to TRBD2. V gave up 4 bases and J gave up 3 bases; unmatched junction bases: 6. Per the germline V gene, CDR1 is SGHDN and CDR2 is FVKESK. The CDR3 sequence is 14 residues long. The DNA of the CDR3 is TGTGCCAGCAGCCGAATGGGCGGGGGCTACGAGCAGTACTTC. Residues: CASSRMGGGYEQYF.